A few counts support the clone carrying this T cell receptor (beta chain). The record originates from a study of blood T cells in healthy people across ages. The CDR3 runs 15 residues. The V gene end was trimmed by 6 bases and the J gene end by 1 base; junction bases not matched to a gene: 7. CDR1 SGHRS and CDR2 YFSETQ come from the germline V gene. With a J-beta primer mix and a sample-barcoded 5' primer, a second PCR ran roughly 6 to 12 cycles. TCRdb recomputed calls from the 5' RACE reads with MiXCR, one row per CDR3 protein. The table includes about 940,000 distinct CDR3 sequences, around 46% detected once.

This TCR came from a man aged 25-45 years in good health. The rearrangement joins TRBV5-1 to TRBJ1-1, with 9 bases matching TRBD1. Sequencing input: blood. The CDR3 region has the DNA TGCGCCAGCAAGCGACAGGGGGACTCGAACACTGAAGCTTTCTTT. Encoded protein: CASKRQGDSNTEAFF.